The 20 T cell receptor beta chains reported below all come from one sample, sequenced in a study of control samples from healthy donors and cancer patients. Repertoires were generated with immunoSEQ multiplex PCR, while TCRdb's copy carries only in-frame clones and drops some. The profile shows approximately 150,000 clones, roughly 89% of them singletons. The sample comprised blood. Source of these receptors: a man in his late teens or twenties in good health.

The chain couples TRBV28 to TRBJ2-2; a weak D match, TRBD1 (6 bases). The CDR3 is 15 residues long. CDR1 and CDR2 (germline): MDHEN, SYDVKM. With 4 bases removed from V and 0 bases from J, the gap between germline ends came to 9 bases. The DNA of the CDR3 is TGTGCCAGCAGTTGGGGGACAACGAACACCGGGGAGCTGTTTTTT. Translating it yields CASSWGTTNTGELFF.

The V gene is TRBV20-1, the J gene TRBJ2-5, with TRBD2 matching 9 bases. The CDR3 sequence is 17 residues long. The V segment lost 3 bases and the J segment 1 base; nucleotides outside the gene matches: 12. The germline gives CDR1 DFQATT, CDR2 SNEGSKA (reference sequence). DNA of the CDR3: TGCAGTGCTAGTCTTCGCCCGAATAGCGGGGGCCAAGAGACCCAGTACTTC. Protein: CSASLRPNSGGQETQYF.

J is TRBJ1-6 and V is TRBV18, with 10 bases aligning to TRBD1. The CDR3 covers 17 residues. V shed 3 bases, J shed 8 bases, and the junction held 10 bases outside the gene matches. Looked up from germline, CDR1 is KGHSH and CDR2 is LQKENI. The CDR3 reads CASSPTGQGFWDSPLHF. The CDR3 coding sequence is TGTGCCAGCTCACCGACGGGACAGGGGTTTTGGGATTCACCCCTCCACTTT.

The rearrangement links TRBV3-1 (or the pseudogene TRBV3-2) to TRBJ1-5; D gene unclear. This CDR3 has 13 amino acids. Germline CDR1 LGHDT, CDR2 YNNKEL (reference sequence). V was shortened by 4 bases and J by 7 bases, with 11 bases between the two germline ends. The CDR3 coding sequence is TGTGCCAGCAGCCTAAGACCCAGGCAGCCCCAGCATTTT. This codes for CASSLRPRQPQHF.

This chain connects TRBV7-3 to TRBJ1-2, with a tentative D call TRBD1 (5 bases). V was cut by 3 bases and J by 0 bases, with 5 bases left in between. Germline V gene lookup returns CDR1 SGHTA and CDR2 FQGTGA. The CDR3 consists of 13 residues. The CDR3 nucleotides read TGTGCCAGCAGCTTGGGGCCTAACTATGGCTACACCTTC. It specifies CASSLGPNYGYTF.

The chain links TRBV7-8 to TRBJ2-7, with 7 positions matching TRBD2. This CDR3 is built from 12 residues. Trimming at V came to 5 bases and at J to 4 bases, leaving 2 bases not matched to a gene. From germline, CDR1 is SGHVS and CDR2 FQNEAQ. CDR3 nucleotides: TGTGCCAGCAGCCCCGGGGGGTACGAGCAGTACTTC. Its translation is CASSPGGYEQYF.

This sequence joins TRBV5-4 and TRBJ2-3; D ambiguous. The V end lost 0 bases, the J end lost 2 bases, and 10 bases lay between the germline ends. Looked up from germline, CDR1 is SGHNT and CDR2 is YYREEE (reference sequence). The CDR3 is 15 residues long. CDR3 sequence: CASSLVSTNTDTQYF. The CDR3 bases are TGTGCCAGCAGCTTGGTCTCCACCAACACAGATACGCAGTATTTT.

The V and J genes are TRBV25-1 and TRBJ1-4; the D is unclear. From germline, CDR1 is MGHDK and CDR2 SYGVNS. Trimming removed 4 bases at V and 7 bases at J, with 13 bases between. This CDR3 comprises 14 residues. This CDR3 is CASSAPGSGEKLFF. Written as DNA, the CDR3 is TGTGCCAGCAGTGCCCCTGGGTCCGGTGAAAAACTGTTTTTT.

The rearrangement uses TRBV5-6 and TRBJ1-1; possible D gene TRBD1, 6 bases. CDR1 SGHDT and CDR2 YYEEEE come from the germline V gene. V was clipped by 2 bases and J by 6 bases, with 26 bases between them. The CDR3 extends over 18 amino acids. CDR3 region: CASSFGVLTGPGAPEAFF. CDR3 nucleotide sequence: TGTGCCAGCAGCTTTGGGGTTTTGACAGGCCCCGGGGCTCCTGAAGCTTTCTTT.

The rearrangement uses TRBV3-1 (or the pseudogene TRBV3-2) and TRBJ1-3; D is uncertain. Germline V gives CDR1 LGHDT, CDR2 YNNKEL (reference sequence). CDR3 size: 17 residues. V gave up 1 base and J gave up 3 bases, with 16 bases separating them. CDR3 residues: CASSQVWTFEDGNTIYF. The CDR3 nucleotides read TGTGCCAGCAGCCAAGTTTGGACTTTTGAGGATGGAAACACCATATATTTT.

V gene TRBV19 combines with J gene TRBJ1-3; 9 bases match TRBD1. V lost 11 bases and J lost 3; bases outside the gene matches: 8. CDR1 and CDR2 (germline): LNHDA, SQIVND (reference sequence). This CDR3 has 14 residues. CDR3 region: CAGDREACGNTIYF. Written as DNA, the CDR3 is TGTGCCGGGGACAGGGAAGCGTGTGGAAACACCATATATTTT. The complete variable domain, with remaining parts taken from reference TRBV19 and TRBJ1-3, reads DGGITQSPKYLFRKEGQNVTLSCEQNLNHDAMYWYRQDPGQGLRLIYYSQIVNDFQKGDIAEGYSVSREKKESFPLTVTSAQKNPTAFYLCAGDREACGNTIYFGEGSWLTVV.

V and J are TRBV18 and TRBJ1-2, with TRBD1 matching over 10 bases. Per germline, CDR1 KGHSH and CDR2 LQKENI. The trim removed 3 bases at V and 5 bases at J, leaving 9 bases unmatched. The CDR3 sequence is 16 residues long. The CDR3 coding sequence is TGTGCCAGCTCACCCTCCCGACAGGGGGCGCGGTATGGCTACACCTTC. This codes for CASSPSRQGARYGYTF.

The gene calls are TRBV5-4 and TRBJ2-7, with D unclear. Germline V gene lookup returns CDR1 SGHNT and CDR2 YYREEE (reference sequence). The CDR3 has 14 residues. Deletions cut 0 bases from V and 4 bases from J, with 11 bases between. For the CDR3, the DNA is TGTGCCAGCAGCTTGGACTATTCCGGATACGAGCAGTACTTC. This gives the protein CASSLDYSGYEQYF.

The chain combines TRBV29-1 with TRBJ1-2; D gene unclear. Deletions cut 0 bases from V and 4 bases from J, with 9 bases between. The CDR3 has 13 residues. Germline CDR1 reads SQVTM; CDR2 reads ANQGSEA. CDR3 sequence reads: CSVEEGVSYGYTF. CDR3 nucleotide sequence: TGCAGCGTTGAAGAAGGAGTGTCCTATGGCTACACCTTC.

The chain is built from TRBV3-1 (or the pseudogene TRBV3-2) and TRBJ1-2; D is ambiguous. CDR1 and CDR2 from the germline V gene are LGHDT and YNNKEL (reference sequence). This CDR3 contains 14 residues. Trimming left V 5 bases short and J 3 bases short, with 13 bases between. CDR3 sequence reads: CASSLSRDHYGYTF. CDR3 in DNA: TGTGCCAGCAGCTTGAGTAGGGATCACTATGGCTACACCTTC.

The rearrangement joins TRBV5-1 to TRBJ2-7, with D uncertain. The CDR3 spans 14 residues. Germline CDR1 is SGHRS and CDR2 is YFSETQ. V lost 0 bases and J lost 4, with 11 bases in between. The DNA for the CDR3 is TGCGCCAGCAGCTTGGACAGTACTCAATACGAGCAGTACTTC. This translates into CASSLDSTQYEQYF. The complete variable domain, with remaining parts taken from reference TRBV5-1 and TRBJ2-7, reads KAGVTQTPRYLIKTRGQQVTLSCSPISGHRSVSWYQQTPGQGLQFLFEYFSETQRNKGNFPGRFSGRQFSNSRSEMNVSTLELGDSALYLCASSLDSTQYEQYFGPGTRLTVT.

The chain employs TRBV29-1 and TRBJ2-7, with D uncertain. Germline V gene data show CDR1 as SQVTM and CDR2 as ANQGSEA. Trimming took off 4 bases at V and 1 base at J, with 11 bases between the two ends. This CDR3 contains 13 residues. CDR3 region: CSVVLGRSYEQYF. The CDR3 DNA reads TGCAGCGTTGTGCTAGGCCGATCCTACGAGCAGTACTTC.

CDR3 in DNA: TGTGCCAGCTCAAGACGGGACACTGAAGCTTTCTTT. Translated: CASSRRDTEAFF. The V and J genes are TRBV6-5 and TRBJ1-1; no reliable D call. The CDR3 is 12 amino acids. The germline gives CDR1 MNHEY, CDR2 SVGAGI. V lost 8 bases and J lost 3, with 10 bases in between.

In its sample, this clone was seen a few times. Other DNA variants within this sample encode the same CDR3. The genes are TRBV2 and TRBJ1-6; 8 bases agree with TRBD1. The V and J ends lost 8 bases and 7 bases, in that order; junction bases with no gene match: 13. Germline CDR1 SNHLY, CDR2 FYNNEI. The CDR3 has 16 residues. The CDR3 sequence: CASGLDRGIGNSPLHF. The DNA for the CDR3 is TGTGCCAGCGGTCTAGACAGGGGCATTGGCAATTCACCCCTCCACTTT.

The rearrangement links TRBV6-5 to TRBJ2-1, with TRBD2 as a possible D gene (5 bases). V shed 6 bases and J shed 7 bases, with 16 bases lying between them. The CDR3 length is 14 residues. CDR1 MNHEY and CDR2 SVGAGI come from the germline V gene. The CDR3 region is CASSKTWTANEQFF. CDR3 bases: TGTGCCAGCAGCAAAACGTGGACTGCTAATGAGCAGTTCTTC.